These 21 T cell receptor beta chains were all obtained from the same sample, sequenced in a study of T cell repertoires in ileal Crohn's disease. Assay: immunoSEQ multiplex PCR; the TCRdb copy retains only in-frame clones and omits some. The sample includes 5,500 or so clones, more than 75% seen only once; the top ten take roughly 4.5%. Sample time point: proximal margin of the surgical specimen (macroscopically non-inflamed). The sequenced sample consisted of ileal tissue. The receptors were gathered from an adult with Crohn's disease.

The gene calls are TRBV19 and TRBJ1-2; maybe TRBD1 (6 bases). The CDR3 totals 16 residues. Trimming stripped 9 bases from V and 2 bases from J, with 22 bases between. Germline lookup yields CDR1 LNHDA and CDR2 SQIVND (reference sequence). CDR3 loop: CASSMKGGPLNYGYTF. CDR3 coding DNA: TGTGCCAGCTCTATGAAGGGGGGGCCTCTCAACTATGGCTACACCTTC.

This CDR3 is CASSYEFRGATEAFF. In DNA, the CDR3 is TGTGCCAGCAGTTACGAATTTCGGGGGGCGACTGAAGCTTTCTTT. V usage is TRBV6-5 and J usage is TRBJ1-1, with D tentatively TRBD1 (6 bases). V lost 2 bases and J lost 5, with 15 bases in between. The germline V gene has CDR1 MNHEY and CDR2 SVGAGI. The CDR3 runs 15 residues.

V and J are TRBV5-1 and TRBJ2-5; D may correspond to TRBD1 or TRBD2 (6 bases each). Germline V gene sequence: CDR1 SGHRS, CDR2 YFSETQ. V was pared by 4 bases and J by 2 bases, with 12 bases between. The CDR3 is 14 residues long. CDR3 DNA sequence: TGCGCCAGCAGCAAGGCGGGGACACAAGAGACCCAGTACTTC. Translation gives CASSKAGTQETQYF.

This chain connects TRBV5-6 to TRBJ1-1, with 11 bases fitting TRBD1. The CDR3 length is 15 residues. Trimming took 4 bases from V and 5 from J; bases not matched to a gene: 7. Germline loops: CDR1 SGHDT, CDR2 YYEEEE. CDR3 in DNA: TGTGCCAGCAGCCCGGACAGGGGGCAAAAAACTGAAGCTTTCTTT. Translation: CASSPDRGQKTEAFF.

The CDR3 region has the DNA TGTGCCAGCAGCGCGGGGGAACTTGGACAGCCCCAGCATTTT. As protein: CASSAGELGQPQHF. This sequence joins TRBV9 and TRBJ1-5; tentative D call: TRBD1 (5 bases). Between the trimmed V and J ends, which lost 3 bases and 7 bases, there was a span of 14 bases. This CDR3 has 14 residues. CDR1 is SGDLS and CDR2 is YYNGEE in the germline V gene. Together with reference TRBV9 and TRBJ1-5, the CDR3 gives the full variable domain: DSGVTQTPKHLITATGQRVTLRCSPRSGDLSVYWYQQSLDQGLQFLIQYYNGEERAKGNILERFSAQQFPDLHSELNLSSLELGDSALYFCASSAGELGQPQHFGDGTRLSIL.

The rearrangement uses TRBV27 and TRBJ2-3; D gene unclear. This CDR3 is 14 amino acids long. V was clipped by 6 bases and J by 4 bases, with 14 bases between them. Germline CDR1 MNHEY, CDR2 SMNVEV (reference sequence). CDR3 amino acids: CASSLGLGSDTQYF. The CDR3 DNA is TGTGCCAGCAGCCTGGGCCTAGGGTCAGATACGCAGTATTTT.

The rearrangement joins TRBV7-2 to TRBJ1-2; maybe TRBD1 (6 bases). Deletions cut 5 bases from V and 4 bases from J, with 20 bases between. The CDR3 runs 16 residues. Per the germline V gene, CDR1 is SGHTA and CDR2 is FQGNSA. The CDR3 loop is CASSPDAGGAIYGYTF. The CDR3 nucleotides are TGTGCCAGCAGCCCTGACGCGGGGGGCGCGATCTATGGCTACACCTTC.

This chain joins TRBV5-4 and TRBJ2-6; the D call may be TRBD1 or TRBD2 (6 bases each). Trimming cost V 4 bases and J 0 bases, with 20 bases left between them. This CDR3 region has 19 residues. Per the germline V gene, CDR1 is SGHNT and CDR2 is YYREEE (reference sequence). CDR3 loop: CASSREGIGGLSGANVLTF. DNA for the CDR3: TGTGCCAGCAGCCGAGAAGGTATAGGGGGACTCTCTGGGGCCAACGTCCTGACTTTC.

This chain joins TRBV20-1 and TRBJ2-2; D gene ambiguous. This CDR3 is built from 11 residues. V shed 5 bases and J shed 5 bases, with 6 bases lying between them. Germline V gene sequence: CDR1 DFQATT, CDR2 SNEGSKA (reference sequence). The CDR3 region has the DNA TGCAGTGCTTCCAGGACCGGGGAGCTGTTTTTT. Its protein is CSASRTGELFF.

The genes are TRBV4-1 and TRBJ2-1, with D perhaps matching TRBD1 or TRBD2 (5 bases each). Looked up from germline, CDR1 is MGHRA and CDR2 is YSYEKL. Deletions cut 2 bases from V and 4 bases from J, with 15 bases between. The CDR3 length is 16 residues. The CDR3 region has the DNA TGCGCCAGCAGCCAACCTTTGGGGGAAGAATACAATGAGCAGTTCTTC. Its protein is CASSQPLGEEYNEQFF.

CDR3 DNA sequence: TGTGCCAGCAGCGTAGGACCCTCGAGCGGGTACACTGAAGCTTTCTTT. Translation gives CASSVGPSSGYTEAFF. The chain joins TRBV9 to TRBJ1-1, with no clear D. V dropped 0 bases and J dropped 3 bases, with 15 bases sitting between them. This CDR3 contains 16 residues. Germline lookup yields CDR1 SGDLS and CDR2 YYNGEE.

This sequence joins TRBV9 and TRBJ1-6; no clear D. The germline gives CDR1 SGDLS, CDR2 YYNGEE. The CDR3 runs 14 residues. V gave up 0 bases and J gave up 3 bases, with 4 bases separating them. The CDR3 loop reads CASSVAVYNSPLHF. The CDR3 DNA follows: TGTGCCAGCAGCGTAGCTGTCTATAATTCACCCCTCCACTTT.

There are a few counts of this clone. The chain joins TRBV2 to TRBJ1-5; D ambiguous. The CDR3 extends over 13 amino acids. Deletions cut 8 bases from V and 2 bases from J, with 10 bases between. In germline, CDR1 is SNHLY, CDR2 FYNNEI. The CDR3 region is CASLGPGNQPQHF. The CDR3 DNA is TGTGCCAGCCTAGGGCCGGGCAATCAGCCCCAGCATTTT.

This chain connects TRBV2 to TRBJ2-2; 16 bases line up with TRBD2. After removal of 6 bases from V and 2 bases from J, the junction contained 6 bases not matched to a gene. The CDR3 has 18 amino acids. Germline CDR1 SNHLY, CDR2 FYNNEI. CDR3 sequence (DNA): TGTGCCAGCAGACCGGGACTAGCGGGGGGGCCTAACACCGGGGAGCTGTTTTTT. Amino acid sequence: CASRPGLAGGPNTGELFF.

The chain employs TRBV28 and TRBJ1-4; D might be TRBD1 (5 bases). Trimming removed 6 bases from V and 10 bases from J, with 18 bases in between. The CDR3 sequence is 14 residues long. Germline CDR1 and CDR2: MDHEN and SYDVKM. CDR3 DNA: TGTGCCAGCAGCACCACGGGGGGGAGAGGAAAACTGTTTTTT. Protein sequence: CASSTTGGRGKLFF.

CDR3 nucleotides: TGTGCCAGCAGTTCCACCGGGACTAGCCGTAGTGAGCAGTTCTTC. Encoded protein: CASSSTGTSRSEQFF. The gene calls are TRBV6-6 and TRBJ2-1; 9 bases are shared with TRBD2. Per germline, CDR1 MNHNY and CDR2 SVGAGI (reference sequence). The CDR3 contains 15 residues. The ends lost 4 bases at V and 9 bases at J; junction bases unmatched: 10.

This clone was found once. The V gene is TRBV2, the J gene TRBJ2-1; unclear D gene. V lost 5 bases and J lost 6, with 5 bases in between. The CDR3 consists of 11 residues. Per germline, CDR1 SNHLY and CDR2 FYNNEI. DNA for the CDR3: TGTGCCAGCAGTAGGATCAATGAGCAGTTCTTC. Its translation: CASSRINEQFF.

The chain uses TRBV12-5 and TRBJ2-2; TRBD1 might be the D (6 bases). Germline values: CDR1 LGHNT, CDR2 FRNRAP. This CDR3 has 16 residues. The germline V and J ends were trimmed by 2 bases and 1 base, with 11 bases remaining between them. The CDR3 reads CASGLFEGVNTGELFF. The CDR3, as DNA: TGTGCTAGTGGTTTGTTTGAGGGGGTGAACACCGGGGAGCTGTTTTTT.

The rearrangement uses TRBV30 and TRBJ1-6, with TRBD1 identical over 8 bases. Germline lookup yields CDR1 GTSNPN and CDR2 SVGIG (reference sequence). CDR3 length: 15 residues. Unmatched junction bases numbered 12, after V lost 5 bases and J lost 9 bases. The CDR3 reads CAWGRRTGIFSPLHF. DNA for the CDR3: TGTGCCTGGGGGAGGCGGACAGGGATTTTTTCACCCCTCCACTTT.

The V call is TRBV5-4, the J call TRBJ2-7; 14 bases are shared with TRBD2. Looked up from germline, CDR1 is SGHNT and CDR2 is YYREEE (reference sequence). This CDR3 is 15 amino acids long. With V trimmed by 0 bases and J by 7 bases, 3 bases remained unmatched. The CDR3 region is CASSLGLAGGREQYF. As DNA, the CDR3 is TGTGCCAGCAGCTTGGGACTAGCGGGAGGGCGGGAGCAGTACTTC.

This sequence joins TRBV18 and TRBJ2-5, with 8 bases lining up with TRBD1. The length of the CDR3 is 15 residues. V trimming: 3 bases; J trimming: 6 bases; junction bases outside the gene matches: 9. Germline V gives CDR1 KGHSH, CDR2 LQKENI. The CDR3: CASSPGQGQSQTQYF. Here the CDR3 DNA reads TGTGCCAGCTCACCCGGACAGGGCCAAAGTCAGACCCAGTACTTC.